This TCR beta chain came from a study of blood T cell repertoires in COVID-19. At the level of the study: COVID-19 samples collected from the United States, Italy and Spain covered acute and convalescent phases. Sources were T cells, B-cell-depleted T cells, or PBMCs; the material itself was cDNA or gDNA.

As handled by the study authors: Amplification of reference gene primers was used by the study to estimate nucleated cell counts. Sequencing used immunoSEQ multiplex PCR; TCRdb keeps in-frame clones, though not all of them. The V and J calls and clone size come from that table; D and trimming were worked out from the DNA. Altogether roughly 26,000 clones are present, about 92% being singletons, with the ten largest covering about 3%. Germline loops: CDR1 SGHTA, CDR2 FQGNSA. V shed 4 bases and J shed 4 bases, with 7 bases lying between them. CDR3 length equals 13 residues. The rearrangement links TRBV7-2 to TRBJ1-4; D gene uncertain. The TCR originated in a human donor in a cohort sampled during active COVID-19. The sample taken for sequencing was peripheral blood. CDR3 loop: CASSWTGNEKLFF. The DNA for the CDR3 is TGTGCCAGCAGCTGGACTGGTAATGAAAAACTGTTTTTT.